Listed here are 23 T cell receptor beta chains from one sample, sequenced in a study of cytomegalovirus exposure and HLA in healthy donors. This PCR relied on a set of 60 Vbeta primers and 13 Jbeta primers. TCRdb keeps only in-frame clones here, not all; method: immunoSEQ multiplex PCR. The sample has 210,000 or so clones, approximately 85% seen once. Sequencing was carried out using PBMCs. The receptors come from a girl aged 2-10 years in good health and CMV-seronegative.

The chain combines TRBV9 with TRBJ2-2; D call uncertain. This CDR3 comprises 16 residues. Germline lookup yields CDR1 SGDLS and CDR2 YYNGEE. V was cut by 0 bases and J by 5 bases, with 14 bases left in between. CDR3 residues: CASSVGAGGSTGELFF. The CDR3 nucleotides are TGTGCCAGCAGCGTAGGGGCAGGTGGCTCTACCGGGGAGCTGTTTTTT.

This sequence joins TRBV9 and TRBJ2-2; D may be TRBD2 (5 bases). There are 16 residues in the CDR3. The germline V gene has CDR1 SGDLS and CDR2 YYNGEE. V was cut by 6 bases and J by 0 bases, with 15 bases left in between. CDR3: CASNAPRETNTGELFF. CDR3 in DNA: TGTGCCAGCAACGCTCCTCGGGAAACGAACACCGGGGAGCTGTTTTTT.

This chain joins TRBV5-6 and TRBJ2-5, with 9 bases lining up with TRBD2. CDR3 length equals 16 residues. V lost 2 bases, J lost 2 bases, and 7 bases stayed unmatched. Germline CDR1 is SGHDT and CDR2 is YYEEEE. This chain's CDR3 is CASSLLSGGLQETQYF. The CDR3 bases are TGTGCCAGCAGCTTACTCAGCGGGGGGTTACAAGAGACCCAGTACTTC.

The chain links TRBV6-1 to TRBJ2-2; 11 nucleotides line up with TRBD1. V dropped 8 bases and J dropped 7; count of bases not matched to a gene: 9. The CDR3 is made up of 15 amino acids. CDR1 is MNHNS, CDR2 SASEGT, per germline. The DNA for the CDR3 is TGTGCCAGCCAAGGACAGGGGGCCTTTAGCGGGGAGCTGTTTTTT. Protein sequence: CASQGQGAFSGELFF.

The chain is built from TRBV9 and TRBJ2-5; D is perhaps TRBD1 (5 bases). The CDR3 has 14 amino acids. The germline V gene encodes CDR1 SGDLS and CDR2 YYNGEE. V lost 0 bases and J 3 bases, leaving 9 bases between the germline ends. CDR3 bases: TGTGCCAGCAGCGTAGGTGGGGCCGAAGAGACCCAGTACTTC. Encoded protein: CASSVGGAEETQYF.

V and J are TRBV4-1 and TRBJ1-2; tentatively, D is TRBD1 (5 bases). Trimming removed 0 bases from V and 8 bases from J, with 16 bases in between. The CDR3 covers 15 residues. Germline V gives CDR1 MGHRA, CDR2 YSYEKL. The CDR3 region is CASSQDGGSKRGYTF. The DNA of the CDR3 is TGCGCCAGCAGCCAAGACGGGGGGTCGAAGAGGGGCTACACCTTC.

CDR3 DNA sequence: TGTGCCAGCAGCCCCCGACAGGATAGCAATCAGCCCCAGCATTTT. Translating gives CASSPRQDSNQPQHF. V and J are TRBV6-6 and TRBJ1-5, with a weak D call TRBD1 (6 bases). Trimming left V 6 bases short and J 0 bases short, with 12 bases between. Germline V lookup: CDR1 MNHNY, CDR2 SVGAGI (reference sequence). The CDR3 has 15 residues.

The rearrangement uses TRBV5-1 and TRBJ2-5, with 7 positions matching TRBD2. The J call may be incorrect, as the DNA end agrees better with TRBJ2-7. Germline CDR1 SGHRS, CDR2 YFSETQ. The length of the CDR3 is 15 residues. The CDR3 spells CASSSELAADYEQYF. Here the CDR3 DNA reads TGCGCCAGCAGCTCAGAGCTAGCGGCGGACTACGAGCAGTACTTC.

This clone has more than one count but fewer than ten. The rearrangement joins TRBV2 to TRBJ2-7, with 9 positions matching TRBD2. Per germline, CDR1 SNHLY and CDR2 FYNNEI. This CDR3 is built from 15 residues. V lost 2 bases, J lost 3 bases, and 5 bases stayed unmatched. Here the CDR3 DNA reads TGTGCCAGCAGTGAATTGGCTAGCGGGGTCTACGAGCAGTACTTC. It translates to CASSELASGVYEQYF.

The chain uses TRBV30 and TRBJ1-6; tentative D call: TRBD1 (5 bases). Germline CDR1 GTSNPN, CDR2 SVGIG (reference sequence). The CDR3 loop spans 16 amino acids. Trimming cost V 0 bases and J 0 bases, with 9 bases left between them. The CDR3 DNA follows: TGTGCCTGGAGTGTAACAGACAGCTCCTATAATTCACCCCTCCACTTT. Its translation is CAWSVTDSSYNSPLHF.

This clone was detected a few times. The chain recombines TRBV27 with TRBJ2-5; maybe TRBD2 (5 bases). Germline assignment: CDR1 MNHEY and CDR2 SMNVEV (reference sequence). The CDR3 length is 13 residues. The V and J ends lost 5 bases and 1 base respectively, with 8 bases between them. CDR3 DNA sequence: TGTGCCAGCAGTGCGAGCGGCCAAGAGACCCAGTACTTC. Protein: CASSASGQETQYF.

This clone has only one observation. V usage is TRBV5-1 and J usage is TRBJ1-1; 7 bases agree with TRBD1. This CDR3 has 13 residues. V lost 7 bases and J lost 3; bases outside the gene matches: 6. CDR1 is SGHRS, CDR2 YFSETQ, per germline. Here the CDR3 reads CASHSDRDTEAFF. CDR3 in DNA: TGCGCCAGCCACTCCGACAGGGACACTGAAGCTTTCTTT.

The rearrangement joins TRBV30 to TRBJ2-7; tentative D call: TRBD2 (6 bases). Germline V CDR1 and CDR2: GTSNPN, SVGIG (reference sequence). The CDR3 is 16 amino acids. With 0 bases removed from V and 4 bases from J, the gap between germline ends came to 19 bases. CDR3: CAWSVWLLGRLYEQYF. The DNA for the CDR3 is TGTGCCTGGAGTGTATGGCTCCTAGGGAGGCTTTACGAGCAGTACTTC.

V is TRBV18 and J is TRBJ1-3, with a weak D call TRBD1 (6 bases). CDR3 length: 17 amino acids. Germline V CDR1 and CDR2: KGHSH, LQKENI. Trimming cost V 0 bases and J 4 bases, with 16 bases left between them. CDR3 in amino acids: CASSPPSEQGFGNTIYF. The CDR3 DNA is TGTGCCAGCTCACCACCCTCGGAACAGGGATTCGGAAACACCATATATTTT.

CDR3 bases: TGCGCCAGCAGCTTGGGACAGCCACGCTCCTACGAGCAGTACTTC. Translation gives CASSLGQPRSYEQYF. The rearrangement links TRBV5-1 to TRBJ2-7; TRBD1 is a possible D gene (5 bases). The CDR3 totals 15 residues. The germline CDR1 and CDR2 sequences are SGHRS and YFSETQ. V was pared by 0 bases and J by 0 bases, with 10 bases between.

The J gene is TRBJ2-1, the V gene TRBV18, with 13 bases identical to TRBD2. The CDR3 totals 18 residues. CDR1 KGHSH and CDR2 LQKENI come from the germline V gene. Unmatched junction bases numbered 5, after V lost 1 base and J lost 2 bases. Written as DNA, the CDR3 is TGTGCCAGCTCACCACTAACGGGACTAGCGGGGACCTACAATGAGCAGTTCTTC. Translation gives CASSPLTGLAGTYNEQFF.

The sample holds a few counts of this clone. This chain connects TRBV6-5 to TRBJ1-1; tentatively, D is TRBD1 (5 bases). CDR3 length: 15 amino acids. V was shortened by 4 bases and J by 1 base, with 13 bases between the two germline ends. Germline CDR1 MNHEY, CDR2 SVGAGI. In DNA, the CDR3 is TGTGCCAGCAGTTCCACCGGGACTGGGAACACTGAAGCTTTCTTT. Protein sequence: CASSSTGTGNTEAFF.

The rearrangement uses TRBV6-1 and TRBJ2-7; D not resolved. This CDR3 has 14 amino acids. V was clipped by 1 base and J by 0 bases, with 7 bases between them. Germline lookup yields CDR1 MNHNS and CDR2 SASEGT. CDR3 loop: CASSEGHGSYEQYF. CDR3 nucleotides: TGTGCCAGCAGTGAAGGCCACGGCTCCTACGAGCAGTACTTC.

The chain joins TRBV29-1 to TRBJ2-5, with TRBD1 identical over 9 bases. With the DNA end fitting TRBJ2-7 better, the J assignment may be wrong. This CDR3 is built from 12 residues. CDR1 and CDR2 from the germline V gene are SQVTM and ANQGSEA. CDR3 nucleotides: TGCAGCGTTGGGGACAGGGCCTACGAGCAGTACTTC. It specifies CSVGDRAYEQYF.

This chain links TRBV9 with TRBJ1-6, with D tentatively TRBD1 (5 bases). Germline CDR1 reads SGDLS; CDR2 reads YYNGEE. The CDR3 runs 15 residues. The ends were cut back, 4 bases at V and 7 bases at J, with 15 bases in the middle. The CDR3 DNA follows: TGTGCCAGCAGCTTAGGGGCGGGCAGAAATTCACCCCTCCACTTT. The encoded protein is CASSLGAGRNSPLHF.

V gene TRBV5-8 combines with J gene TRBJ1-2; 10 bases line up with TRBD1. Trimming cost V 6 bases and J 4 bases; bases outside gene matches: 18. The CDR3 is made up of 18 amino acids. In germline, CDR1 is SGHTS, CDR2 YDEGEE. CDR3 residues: CASIFGRLLGQGLYGYTF. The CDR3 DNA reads TGTGCCAGCATTTTCGGTCGTCTTCTGGGACAGGGGCTCTATGGCTACACCTTC.

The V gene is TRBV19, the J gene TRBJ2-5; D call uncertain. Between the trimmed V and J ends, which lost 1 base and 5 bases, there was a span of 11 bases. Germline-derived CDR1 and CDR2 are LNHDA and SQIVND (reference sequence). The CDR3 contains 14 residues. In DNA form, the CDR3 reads TGTGCCAGTAGTATAGGGGTGTTGGAGGAGACCCAGTACTTC. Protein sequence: CASSIGVLEETQYF.

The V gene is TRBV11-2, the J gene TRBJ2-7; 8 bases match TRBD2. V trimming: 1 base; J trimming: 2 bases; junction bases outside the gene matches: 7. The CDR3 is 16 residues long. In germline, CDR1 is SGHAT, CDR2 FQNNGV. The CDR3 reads CASSLVAGGITYEQYF. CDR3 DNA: TGTGCCAGCAGCTTAGTGGCGGGGGGTATCACCTACGAGCAGTACTTC.